The clone carrying this TCR beta chain has at least ten counts. CDR3 length equals 15 residues. In germline, CDR1 is MNHNS, CDR2 SASEGT. V lost 8 bases and J lost 2, with 17 bases in between. The record originates from a study of T cells in Graves' hyperthyroidism and ophthalmopathy. TCR beta CDR3 regions were amplified from RNA transcripts. Primed by the HTBI set, a first-round RT-PCR was run on the TCR CDR3. TCRdb re-derived calls from the multiplex PCR reads in MiXCR, one entry per CDR3 protein. The sample yields hundreds of thousands of distinct CDR3 sequences, 16% seen once. Graves' hyperthyroidism is called stable when ophthalmopathy does not progress within 18 months. Hyperthyroidism was newly diagnosed in patients aged 18 to 65 (duration under 2 months). Fresh peripheral blood, roughly 9.3 ml, was the source of the PBMCs.

The sample was blood. The chain has TRBV6-1 and TRBJ2-3; maybe TRBD2 (6 bases). The clonotype comes from a woman in her twenties or thirties with Graves' hyperthyroidism. This chain's CDR3 is CASARRGRLTDTQYF. CDR3 nucleotide sequence: TGTGCCAGCGCCCGGAGGGGACGTCTCACAGATACGCAGTATTTT.